This entry lists 20 T cell receptor beta chains sequenced from one sample in a study of Ad26.COV2.S vaccination and SARS-CoV-2 variants. The treatment is: about 20 received Ad26.COV2.S at low or high dose, single or two shots; five or six received placebo; per-sample allocation not given. The investigators took samples on day 63 after the first vaccine or placebo injection. The protocol was immunoSEQ multiplex PCR, while the TCRdb copy is restricted to in-frame clones and leaves out a portion. The sample yields roughly 700,000 clones, roughly 90% seen once. The sequences come from peripheral blood, collected in a trial of Ad26.COV2.S vaccine versus placebo. The origin of the receptors is a person aged 18 to 59 who received the Ad26.COV2.S COVID-19 vaccine or a placebo.

The J gene is TRBJ2-5, the V gene TRBV7-2; 7 positions match TRBD2. Germline V gives CDR1 SGHTA, CDR2 FQGNSA. Unmatched junction bases numbered 2, after V lost 3 bases and J lost 1 base. This CDR3 contains 14 residues. The CDR3 sequence is CASSFSGLQETQYF. The CDR3 DNA follows: TGTGCCAGCAGCTTTAGCGGGCTCCAAGAGACCCAGTACTTC.

CDR3 nucleotide sequence: TGTGCCACCAGTGATTTGTACCGGGATGTTTCCTACAATGAGCAGTTCTTC. Residues: CATSDLYRDVSYNEQFF. The V and J genes are TRBV24-1 and TRBJ2-1, with a tentative D call TRBD2 (5 bases). V shed 0 bases and J shed 1 base, with 12 bases lying between them. Germline V gives CDR1 KGHDR, CDR2 SFDVKD. CDR3 length: 17 amino acids.

The chain recombines TRBV29-1 with TRBJ2-7; D is uncertain. The V gene's germline CDR1 is SQVTM and CDR2 ANQGSEA. The CDR3 runs to 14 residues. V was pared by 6 bases and J by 6 bases, with 21 bases between. The CDR3: CSVRPVDQVGEQYF. The CDR3 DNA is TGCAGCGTCCGACCCGTGGACCAAGTCGGCGAGCAGTACTTC.

Concerning this clone itself: The same CDR3 also results from other DNA sequences found in this sample. The V call is TRBV11-3, the J call TRBJ2-5, with D unresolved. The V and J ends lost 2 bases and 1 base respectively, with 5 bases between them. Germline V gene lookup returns CDR1 SGHNT and CDR2 YENEEA. The CDR3 runs 13 residues. CDR3: CASSLNFQETQYF. In DNA form, the CDR3 reads TGTGCCAGCAGCTTAAACTTCCAAGAGACCCAGTACTTC.

V and J are TRBV9 and TRBJ1-4; D remains ambiguous. V lost 3 bases and J 8 bases, leaving 17 bases between the germline ends. Germline V gene sequence: CDR1 SGDLS, CDR2 YYNGEE. The CDR3 covers 15 residues. The CDR3 DNA reads as TGTGCCAGCAGCGGCGGAGGGAGATCAAGAGAAAAACTGTTTTTT. Protein: CASSGGGRSREKLFF.

J is TRBJ1-2 and V is TRBV18, with 7 nucleotides matching TRBD1. This CDR3 is built from 12 residues. The junction had 6 bases not matched to a gene; V was cut back by 6 bases and J by 8 bases. Looked up from germline, CDR1 is KGHSH and CDR2 is LQKENI. The CDR3 spells CASSNRGGGYTF. CDR3 bases: TGTGCCAGCTCGAACAGGGGCGGCGGCTACACCTTC.

This chain links TRBV6-5 with TRBJ2-1; tentatively, D is TRBD2 (7 bases). Germline-derived CDR1 and CDR2 are MNHEY and SVGAGI. With 6 bases removed from V and 0 bases from J, the gap between germline ends came to 12 bases. The CDR3 is made up of 15 amino acids. Here the CDR3 DNA reads TGTGCCAGCAGGAGGGGGGGTAGCTCCTACAATGAGCAGTTCTTC. Its protein product is CASRRGGSSYNEQFF.

J is TRBJ1-2 and V is TRBV30; 7 bases align to TRBD1. CDR1 is GTSNPN, CDR2 SVGIG, per germline (reference sequence). The V gene end was trimmed by 5 bases and the J gene end by 4 bases; junction bases not matched to a gene: 7. CDR3 length: 13 residues. CDR3 bases: TGTGCCTGGGGCAACAGGGGCCCCTATGGCTACACCTTC. Amino acid sequence: CAWGNRGPYGYTF.

With regard to this clone: The same CDR3 is also encoded by other DNA sequences in this sample. CDR3 in amino acids: CASSLARNTEAFF. DNA of the CDR3: TGTGCCAGCAGTTTAGCCAGGAACACTGAAGCTTTCTTT. The V call is TRBV12-3 or TRBV12-4, the J call TRBJ1-1; no reliable D call. V was pared by 0 bases and J by 1 base, with 3 bases between. This CDR3 comprises 13 residues.

The V call is TRBV4-3, the J call TRBJ2-6, with D perhaps TRBD1 or TRBD2 (6 bases each). The V and J ends lost 0 bases and 6 bases respectively, with 9 bases between them. The CDR3 is made up of 15 amino acids. CDR1 and CDR2 (germline): LGHNA, YSLEER. CDR3 amino acids: CASSQEGGMANVLTF. CDR3 bases: TGCGCCAGCAGCCAAGAAGGGGGGATGGCCAACGTCCTGACTTTC.

This clone was recorded only once. The chain employs TRBV11-1 and TRBJ2-3; D unclear. The germline V gene has CDR1 SGHAT and CDR2 FQDESV (reference sequence). The CDR3 runs 13 residues. V was shortened by 5 bases and J by 2 bases, with 8 bases between the two germline ends. The CDR3 region has the DNA TGTGCCAGCAGCAGACGGGCCACAGATACGCAGTATTTT. Translation gives CASSRRATDTQYF.

The gene calls are TRBV25-1 and TRBJ2-3; D is perhaps TRBD1 (5 bases). V lost 1 base and J 7 bases, leaving 12 bases between the germline ends. Germline V gives CDR1 MGHDK, CDR2 SYGVNS. The CDR3 has 14 amino acids. The chain's CDR3 is CASSEFGRVHTQYF. In DNA form, the CDR3 reads TGTGCCAGCAGTGAATTTGGCAGGGTGCATACGCAGTATTTT.

The chain combines TRBV7-6 with TRBJ2-7; 9 bases are a match to TRBD2. V gave up 1 base and J gave up 4 bases; unmatched junction bases: 5. Germline CDR1 is SGHVS and CDR2 is FNYEAQ. This CDR3 is 15 amino acids long. The CDR3, as DNA: TGTGCCAGCAGCTTAGGAGCGGGGGGCCGATACGAGCAGTACTTC. The encoded protein is CASSLGAGGRYEQYF.

The genes are TRBV6-1 and TRBJ1-3; D not resolved. This CDR3 comprises 15 residues. Germline CDR1 MNHNS, CDR2 SASEGT. V shed 2 bases and J shed 5 bases, with 13 bases lying between them. This CDR3 is CASSEYAGSRNTIYF. CDR3 bases: TGTGCCAGCAGTGAATATGCCGGGAGTAGAAACACCATATATTTT.

A single count supports this clone. The chain carries TRBV27 and TRBJ2-1; D is possibly TRBD2 (6 bases). With 0 bases removed from V and 6 bases from J, the gap between germline ends came to 18 bases. The CDR3 covers 17 residues. Germline V CDR1 and CDR2: MNHEY, SMNVEV (reference sequence). CDR3 loop: CASSLSTFGLRFNEQFF. CDR3 nucleotide sequence: TGTGCCAGCAGTTTATCGACCTTTGGACTAAGATTCAATGAGCAGTTCTTC.

V usage is TRBV5-5 and J usage is TRBJ1-1; D gene unclear. Trimming stripped 4 bases from V and 1 base from J, with 8 bases between. The germline V gene has CDR1 SGHKS and CDR2 YYEKEE (reference sequence). The CDR3 spans 13 residues. The CDR3 DNA follows: TGTGCCAGCAGCCCCCGACAGAACACTGAAGCTTTCTTT. It specifies CASSPRQNTEAFF.

The CDR3 spells CASSYSGTGPDSPLHF. Written as DNA, the CDR3 is TGTGCCAGCAGTTACTCGGGGACAGGGCCCGATTCACCCCTCCACTTT. V usage is TRBV6-6 and J usage is TRBJ1-6; 9 bases fit TRBD1. CDR1 and CDR2 from the germline V gene are MNHNY and SVGAGI (reference sequence). J was trimmed by 8 bases and V by 0 bases; bases with no gene match: 5. The CDR3 spans 16 residues.

V is TRBV19 and J is TRBJ1-1; TRBD1 aligns across 8 bases. CDR1 and CDR2 from the germline V gene are LNHDA and SQIVND (reference sequence). The J segment lost 1 base and the V segment lost 5 bases, leaving 3 bases of the junction unmatched. The CDR3 is 14 residues long. This chain's CDR3 is CASSPDRGNTEAFF. In DNA, the CDR3 is TGTGCCAGTAGTCCTGACAGGGGGAACACTGAAGCTTTCTTT. Supplemented by reference TRBV19 and TRBJ1-1, the full variable domain reads DGGITQSPKYLFRKEGQNVTLSCEQNLNHDAMYWYRQDPGQGLRLIYYSQIVNDFQKGDIAEGYSVSREKKESFPLTVTSAQKNPTAFYLCASSPDRGNTEAFFGQGTRLTVV.

Remarks on this clone: The germline gene is not matched at one end of the junction; a read error may be the cause. The gene calls are TRBV29-1 and TRBJ1-2; 8 bases are shared with TRBD1. The germline CDR1 and CDR2 sequences are SQVTM and ANQGSEA. The CDR3 is 13 amino acids. CDR3 amino acids: CSVEGQGEAGYTF. DNA of the CDR3: TGCAGCGTCGAAGGACAGGGAGAAGCCGGCTACACCTTC.

This chain joins TRBV23-1 and TRBJ1-4; D gene uncertain. TRBV23-1 is given ORF status, its function remaining uncertain. V was cut by 2 bases and J by 7 bases, with 11 bases left in between. This CDR3 is built from 14 residues. For the CDR3, the DNA is TGCGCCAGCAGTCAAGGGCCTAAGAGTGAAAAACTGTTTTTT. It is translated as CASSQGPKSEKLFF.